The source of this TCR beta chain is a study of OX40 agonist ivuxolimab in advanced cancers. Whole-study findings and limits: Part of the nonresponder group also had normalized T-cell clonal expansion that was low.

Germline values: CDR1 LGHNA, CDR2 YNFKEQ. CDR3 length equals 15 residues. The V gene lost 4 bases and the J gene lost 4 bases, with 14 bases spanning the gap. With respect to this clone: Its antigen is undetermined.

Profiled with immunoSEQ multiplex PCR; TCRdb holds only in-frame clones, not every one. Of tens of thousands of clones detected, under 90% appear once; the ten largest clones hold around 6.6%. Sample: CD4+ or CD8+ T cells sorted from blood, taken in a trial of the OX40 agonist ivuxolimab. The receptor was derived from an adult with an advanced solid tumor such as melanoma, head and neck, liver or kidney cancer. The chain couples TRBV4-2 to TRBJ2-1, with a weak D call TRBD1 (6 bases). In DNA, the CDR3 is TGTGCCAGCAGCCCACAAATGGGGGCGTACAATGAGCAGTTCTTC. Protein product: CASSPQMGAYNEQFF.